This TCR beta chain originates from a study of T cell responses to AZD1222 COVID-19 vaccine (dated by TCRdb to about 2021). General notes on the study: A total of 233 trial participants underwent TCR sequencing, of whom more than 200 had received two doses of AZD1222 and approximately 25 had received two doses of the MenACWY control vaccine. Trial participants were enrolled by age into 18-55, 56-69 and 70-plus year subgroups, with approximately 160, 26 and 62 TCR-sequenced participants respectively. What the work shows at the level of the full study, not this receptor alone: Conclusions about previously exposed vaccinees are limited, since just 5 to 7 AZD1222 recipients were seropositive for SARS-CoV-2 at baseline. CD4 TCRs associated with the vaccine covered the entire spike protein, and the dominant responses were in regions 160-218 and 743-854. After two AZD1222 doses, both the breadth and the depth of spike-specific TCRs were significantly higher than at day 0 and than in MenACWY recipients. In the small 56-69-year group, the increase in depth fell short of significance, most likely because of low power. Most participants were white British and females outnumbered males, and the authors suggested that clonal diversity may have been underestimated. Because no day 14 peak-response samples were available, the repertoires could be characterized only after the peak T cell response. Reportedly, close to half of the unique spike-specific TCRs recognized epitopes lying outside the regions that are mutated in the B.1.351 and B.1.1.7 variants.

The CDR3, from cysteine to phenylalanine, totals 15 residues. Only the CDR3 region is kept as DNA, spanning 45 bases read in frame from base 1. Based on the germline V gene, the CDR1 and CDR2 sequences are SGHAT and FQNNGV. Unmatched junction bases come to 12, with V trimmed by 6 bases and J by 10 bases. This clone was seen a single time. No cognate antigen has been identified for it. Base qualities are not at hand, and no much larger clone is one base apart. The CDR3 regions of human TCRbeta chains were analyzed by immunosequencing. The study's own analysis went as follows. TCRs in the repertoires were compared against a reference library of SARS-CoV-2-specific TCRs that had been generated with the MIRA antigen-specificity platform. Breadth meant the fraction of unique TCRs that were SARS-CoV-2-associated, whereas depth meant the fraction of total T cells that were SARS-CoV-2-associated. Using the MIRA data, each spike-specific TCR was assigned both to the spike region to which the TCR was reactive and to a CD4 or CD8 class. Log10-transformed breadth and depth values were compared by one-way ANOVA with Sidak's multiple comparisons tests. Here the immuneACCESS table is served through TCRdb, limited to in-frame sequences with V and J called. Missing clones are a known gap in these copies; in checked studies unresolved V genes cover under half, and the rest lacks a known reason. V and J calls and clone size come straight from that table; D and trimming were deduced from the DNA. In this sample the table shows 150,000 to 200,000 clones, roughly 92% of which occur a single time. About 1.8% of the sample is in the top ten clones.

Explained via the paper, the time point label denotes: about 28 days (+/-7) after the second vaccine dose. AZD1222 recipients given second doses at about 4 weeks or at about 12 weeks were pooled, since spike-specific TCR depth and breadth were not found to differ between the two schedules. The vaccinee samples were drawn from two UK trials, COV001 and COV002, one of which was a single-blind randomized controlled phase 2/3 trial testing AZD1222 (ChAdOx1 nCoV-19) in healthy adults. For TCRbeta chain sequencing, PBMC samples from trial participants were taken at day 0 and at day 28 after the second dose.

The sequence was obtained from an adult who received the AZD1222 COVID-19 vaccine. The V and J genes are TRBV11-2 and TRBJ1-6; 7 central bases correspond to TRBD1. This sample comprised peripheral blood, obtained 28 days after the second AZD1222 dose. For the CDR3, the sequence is CASRPETGLGSPLHF. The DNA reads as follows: TGTGCCAGCAGACCCGAGACAGGGCTGGGCTCACCCCTCCACTTT.